This TCR beta chain is from a study of cytomegalovirus exposure and HLA in healthy donors. The study's findings and limits: Reportedly, a later analysis found an Asian-associated ancestry cluster had fewer N-insertions than the approximately 670-donor mean. In a later analysis, V- and J-gene trimming of beta chains associated with a DCLRE1C missense variant, replicated independently.

In regard to this clone: Its antigen is undetermined.

Primers included in the PCR were 60 Vbeta and 13 Jbeta primers. The table came from immunoSEQ multiplex PCR; TCRdb's copy has only in-frame clones and leaves some out. This table holds around 210,000 clones, roughly three quarters found once. Trimming removed 7 bases from V and 1 base from J, with 13 bases in between. The CDR3 has 14 amino acids. Germline loops: CDR1 LNHDA, CDR2 SQIVND (reference sequence). The specimen sequenced was PBMCs. The receptor comes from a man in his forties or fifties in good health and CMV-seronegative. The V call is TRBV19, the J call TRBJ1-1, with D possibly TRBD1 on 5 matching bases. The CDR3 loop is CASNEQGPNTEAFF. The CDR3 region has the DNA TGTGCCAGTAACGAGCAGGGCCCGAACACTGAAGCTTTCTTT.